This TCR beta chain was observed in a study of graft-versus-host responses after intestinal transplantation. The study, taken as a whole, reports: Where graft-donor T cell macrochimerism was present, patients had high graft-versus-host to host-versus-graft clonal ratios in allografts. Early post-transplant HvG declines were associated with peak circulating GvH clone levels.

The V end lost 0 bases, the J end lost 1 base, and 13 bases lay between the germline ends. The CDR3 covers 17 residues. Germline V gene lookup returns CDR1 LNHNV and CDR2 YYDKDF (reference sequence). As for this clone: Antigen unknown.

Produced via immunoSEQ multiplex PCR; TCRdb's table is partial and in-frame only. The sample gives tens of thousands of clones, about 80% of which show up once; 0.39% is in the top ten. This receptor was identified in a human donor who was the organ donor for an intestinal transplant. The sequenced sample was unstimulated CD4+ T cells sorted from spleen or lymph node cells, obtained before transplant. J is TRBJ1-5 and V is TRBV15, with a weak D call TRBD1 (5 bases). CDR3 coding DNA: TGTGCCACCAGCAGAGATAGGGGAGGGTTGAGCAATCAGCCCCAGCATTTT. As protein: CATSRDRGGLSNQPQHF. The full variable domain, in which reference TRBV15 and TRBJ1-5 provide the parts outside the CDR3, is DAMVIQNPRYQVTQFGKPVTLSCSQTLNHNVMYWYQQKSSQAPKLLFHYYDKDFNNEADTPDNFQSRRPNTSFCFLDIRSPGLGDTAMYLCATSRDRGGLSNQPQHFGDGTRLSIL.